This T cell receptor beta chain is from a study of blood T cell repertoires in COVID-19 (TCRdb year 2020). Context from the whole study: Samples from collaborators originated in the United States, Italy and Spain and spanned both the acute and convalescent phases of COVID-19. Deeply sampled blood TCRbeta repertoires from subjects exposed to, actively infected with, or recovered from COVID-19 were included in the dataset. Samples came from the ongoing ImmuneRACE study (first 160 participants) plus 1,254 subjects from 6 global collaborators. The repertoires were made available in a free public database intended to serve as a resource for research on the immune response to SARS-CoV-2. The material from the prospective study consisted of cDNA or gDNA derived from T cells, B-cell-depleted T cells, or PBMCs. Where available, HLA class I and class II types were obtained from metadata supplied by the sample provider rather than from assay-based typing. Nearly every sample came with metadata listing a de-identified subject ID, COVID-19 status, age in years and sex.

The immunoSEQ Assay, a bias-controlled multiplex PCR, was used to amplify TCRbeta CDR3 regions from genomic DNA. As for the original processing: The number of nucleated cells in each sample was estimated from the amplification of reference gene primers within the assay. Sequence reads were collapsed and filtered to measure the absolute abundance of every unique TCRbeta CDR3 rearrangement. For each sample, productive Simpson clonality was calculated by taking the square root of Simpson's diversity index across productive rearrangements. TCRdb limited this immuneACCESS table to in-frame rearrangements with V and J called. A share of clones is missing; checked studies link under half to unresolved V genes, and the rest is unexplained. V and J calls and clone size are given by that table; D and trimming were obtained from the DNA. For this sample the table gives fewer than 200,000 clones, of which around nine tenths were detected only once. The top ten constitute approximately 6% of the sample.

The CDR3 sequence holds 15 residues, the cysteine and phenylalanine included. CDR3 DNA is the only sequence kept; it has 45 bases, read in frame from the first base. V loses 7 bases, J loses 5 bases, and the germline ends lie 15 bases apart. From a lookup of the germline V gene, CDR1 and CDR2 are MNHEY and SVGAGI. General conclusions and limits of the study: How much clinical and demographic metadata was included differed by source and by participant, and the metadata was provided uncurated.

Each collaborating institution followed its own protocols to collect whole blood in K2EDTA tubes. For TCRbeta analysis, collaborator samples were shipped as frozen whole blood, as isolated PBMCs, or as DNA extracted from either sample type. In the case of this clone: Its antigen specificity is not known. Per-base qualities were not stored, and no clone one base away is much larger.

The origin of this receptor is a man between 40 and 49 years old with active or convalescent COVID-19. The sequence is built from TRBV6-5 and TRBJ2-6; possibly the D gene is TRBD2, per 7 matching bases. Input material: peripheral blood. The DNA sequence is TGTGCCAGCACCCTAACGGGGGGCCGGGCCAACGTCCTGACTTTC. Translated, this is CASTLTGGRANVLTF.